The clone carrying this TCR beta chain was observed a handful of times. Its antigen is still unknown. The sample is drawn from a study of human T cells and chemical hapten exposure. Study information: Skin of the upper inner arm, around 2 cm by around 2 cm, received 2% DPC for sensitization.

Trimming cost V 4 bases and J 3 bases, with 13 bases left between them. CDR1 is MDHEN, CDR2 SYDVKM, per germline. The CDR3 is 14 residues long. Study observations and caveats: Sensitization with DPC brought no change to TCRs above 1 in 1000 in frequency.

Via MiXCR, TCRdb re-called the RACE reads, giving one row per CDR3 protein. Counted here are some 84,000 distinct CDR3 sequences, 8.5% occurring once; the ten biggest clones make up just over 2.5%. Time point of the sample: pre-sensitization, week 0. Treatment denoted: therapeutic diphenylcyclopropenone sensitization with weekly scalp DPC. The material was whole blood, obtained in connection with sensitization to the hapten diphenylcyclopropenone (DPC). The sequence was obtained from a man aged 35 to 55 with alopecia areata. Some clones in this sample may be carry-over from other donors' samples. The rearrangement uses TRBV28 and TRBJ2-7; tentatively, D is TRBD1 (5 bases). As DNA, the CDR3 is TGTGCCAGCAGTTCCATCAGGGAAGGCTACGAGCAGTACGTC. It codes for CASSSIREGYEQYV.